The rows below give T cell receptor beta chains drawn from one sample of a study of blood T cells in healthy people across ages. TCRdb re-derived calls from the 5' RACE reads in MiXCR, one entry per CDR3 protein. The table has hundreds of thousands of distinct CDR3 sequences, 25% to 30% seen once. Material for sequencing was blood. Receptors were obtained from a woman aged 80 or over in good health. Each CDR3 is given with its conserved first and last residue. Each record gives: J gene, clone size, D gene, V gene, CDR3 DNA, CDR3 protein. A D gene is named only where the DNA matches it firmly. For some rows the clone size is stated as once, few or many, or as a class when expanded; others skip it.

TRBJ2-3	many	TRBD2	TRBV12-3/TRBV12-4	TGTGCCAGCAGCCGGACATTAGCGGGGGGTGCAGATACGCAGTATTTT	CASSRTLAGGADTQYF
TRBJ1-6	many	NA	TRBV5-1	TGCGCCAGCAGCTTGGAGGTCGCAGGGGTTTCACCCCTCCACTTT	CASSLEVAGVSPLHF
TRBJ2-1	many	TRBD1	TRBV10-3	TGTGCCATCAGGACAGGGGCTTGGGTCAATGAGCAGTTCTTC	CAIRTGAWVNEQFF
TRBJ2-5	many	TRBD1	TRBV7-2	TGTGCCAGCAGCCCGGGACAGGGCGTTCAGACCCAGTACTTC	CASSPGQGVQTQYF
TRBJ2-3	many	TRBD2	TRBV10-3	TGTGCCATCAGGGGGCGGGGGAGAGGTACGCAGTATTTT	CAIRGRGRGTQYF
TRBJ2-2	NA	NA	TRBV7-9	TGTGCCAGCAGACGATCAGGGGGAGGAACCGGGGAGCTGTTTTTT	CASRRSGGGTGELFF
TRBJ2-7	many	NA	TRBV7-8	TGTGCCAGCAGCAATGGTCCGTACGAGCAGTACTTC	CASSNGPYEQYF
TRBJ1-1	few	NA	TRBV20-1	TGCAGTGCTAGAGATCTCAGGGCGAACACTGAAGCTTTCTTT	CSARDLRANTEAFF
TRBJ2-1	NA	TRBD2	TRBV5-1	TGCGCCAGCAGCTTTGGGGCTAGCGGCTCCTACAATGAGCAGTTCTTC	CASSFGASGSYNEQFF
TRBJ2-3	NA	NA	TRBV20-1	TGCAGTGCGTCCCCCCCTATAAGGGGAGATACGCAGTATTTT	CSASPPIRGDTQYF
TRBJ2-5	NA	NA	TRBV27	TGTGCCAGCAGAACACACGGGACCCAGTACTTC	CASRTHGTQYF
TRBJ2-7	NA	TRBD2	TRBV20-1	TGCAGTGCTGGCGGACTAGCGGGGGTTTTCAAGACCTACGAGCAGTACTTC	CSAGGLAGVFKTYEQYF
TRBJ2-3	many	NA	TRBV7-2	TGTGCCAGCAGCCCTGCGGGCCCAAAGAGGGCTACGCAGTATTTT	CASSPAGPKRATQYF
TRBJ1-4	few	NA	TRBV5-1	TGCGCCAGCAGCTACGAGTATACAACTAATGAAAAACTGTTTTTT	CASSYEYTTNEKLFF
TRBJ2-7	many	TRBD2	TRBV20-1	TGCAGTGCTCGACTAGCGGGAACCTCCTACGAGCAGTACTTC	CSARLAGTSYEQYF
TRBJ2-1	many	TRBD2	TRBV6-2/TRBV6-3	TGTGCCAGCGGTGTAGCGGGGGGGAGGTACAATGAGCAGTTCTTC	CASGVAGGRYNEQFF
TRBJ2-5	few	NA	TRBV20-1	TGCAGTGCTCCCTCGGCCGCCGACGATGAGCAGTACTTC	CSAPSAADDEQYF
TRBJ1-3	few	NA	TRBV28	TGTGCCAGCAGTTTATCCGGGACAAGAAACACCATATATTTT	CASSLSGTRNTIYF
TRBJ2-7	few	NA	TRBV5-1	TGCGCCAGCAGCCTTCAGGGTCTTGATGAGCAGTACTTC	CASSLQGLDEQYF
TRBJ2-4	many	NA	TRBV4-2	TGTGCCAGCAGCCAAGACCGGGGTTCCAAAAACATTCAGTACTTC	CASSQDRGSKNIQYF
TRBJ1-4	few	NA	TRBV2	TGTGCCAGCAGTAGGGCAGGATCCGCAACTAATGAAAAACTGTTTTTT	CASSRAGSATNEKLFF
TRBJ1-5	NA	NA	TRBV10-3	TGTGCCATCAGTGGGGAAGTGTCCGGTCAGCCCCAGCATTTT	CAISGEVSGQPQHF
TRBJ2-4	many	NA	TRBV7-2	TGTGCCAGCAGCCCCCCCTGGAGAAACATTCAGTACTTC	CASSPPWRNIQYF
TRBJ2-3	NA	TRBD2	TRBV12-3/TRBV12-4	TGTGCCAGCAGTTCGGAGGAAGCGGGGGGTGAGACAGATACGCAGTATTTT	CASSSEEAGGETDTQYF
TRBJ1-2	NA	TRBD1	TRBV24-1	TGTGCCACCAGTGACCCGGGGACAGGGATCAACTATGGCTACACCTTC	CATSDPGTGINYGYTF
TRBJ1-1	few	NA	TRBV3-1	TGTGCCAGCAGCCAAGATACCAGTGGGGTTTCCATGAACACTGAAGCTTTCTTT	CASSQDTSGVSMNTEAFF
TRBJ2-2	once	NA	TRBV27	TGTGTCAGCAGCTGGCCCACCGGGGAGCTGTTTTTT	CVSSWPTGELFF
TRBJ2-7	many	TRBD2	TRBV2	TGTGCCAGCAGTCCTCGGACTAGCGGGGTTGGCGAGCAGTACTTC	CASSPRTSGVGEQYF
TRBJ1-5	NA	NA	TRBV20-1	TGCGGTGCTAGTATTGGGGGCAGGCAGCCCCAGCATTTT	CGASIGGRQPQHF
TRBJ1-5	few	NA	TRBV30	TGTGCCTGGAGTGGAGACAGTGTTAATCAGCCCCAGCATTTT	CAWSGDSVNQPQHF
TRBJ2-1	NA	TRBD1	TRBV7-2	TGTGCCAGCAGCTTAGCCAGGGGGCAAGGTGAGCAGTTCTTC	CASSLARGQGEQFF
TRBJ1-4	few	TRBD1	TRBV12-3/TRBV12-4	TGTGCCAGCAGCCCGACAGGGGAGAATGAAAAACTGTTTTTT	CASSPTGENEKLFF
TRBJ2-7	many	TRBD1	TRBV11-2	TGTGCCAGCGAGGGGGCCCCCTACGAGCAGTACTTC	CASEGAPYEQYF
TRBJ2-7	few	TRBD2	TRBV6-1	TGTGCCAGCATAAAGCTAGCGGGGGTCCCAATCTCCTACAATGAGCAGTACTTC	CASIKLAGVPISYNEQYF
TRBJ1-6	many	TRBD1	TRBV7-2	TGTGCCAGCAGCTCCCGACAGGGGGCCAATTCACCCCTCCACTTT	CASSSRQGANSPLHF
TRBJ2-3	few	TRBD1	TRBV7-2	TGTGCCAGCAGCCAGCTCGGACAGGGGCGCAGGGATACGCAGTATTTT	CASSQLGQGRRDTQYF
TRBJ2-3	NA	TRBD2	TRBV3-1	TGTGCCAGCAGCCAACGGCGGGGGGGTTCAGATACGCAGTATTTT	CASSQRRGGSDTQYF